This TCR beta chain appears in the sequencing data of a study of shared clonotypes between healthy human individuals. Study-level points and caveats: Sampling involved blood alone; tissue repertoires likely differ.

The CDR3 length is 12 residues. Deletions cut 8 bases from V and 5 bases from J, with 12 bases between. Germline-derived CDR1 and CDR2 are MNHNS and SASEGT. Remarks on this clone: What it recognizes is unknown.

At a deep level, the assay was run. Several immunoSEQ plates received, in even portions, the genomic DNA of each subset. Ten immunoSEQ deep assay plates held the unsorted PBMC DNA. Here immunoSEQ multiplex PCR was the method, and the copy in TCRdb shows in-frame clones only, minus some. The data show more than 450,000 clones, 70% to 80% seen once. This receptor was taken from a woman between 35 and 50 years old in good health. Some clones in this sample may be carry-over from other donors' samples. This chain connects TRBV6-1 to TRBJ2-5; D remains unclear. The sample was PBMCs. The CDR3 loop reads CASSYQLETQYF. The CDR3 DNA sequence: TGTGCCAGCTCTTATCAACTGGAGACCCAGTACTTC.